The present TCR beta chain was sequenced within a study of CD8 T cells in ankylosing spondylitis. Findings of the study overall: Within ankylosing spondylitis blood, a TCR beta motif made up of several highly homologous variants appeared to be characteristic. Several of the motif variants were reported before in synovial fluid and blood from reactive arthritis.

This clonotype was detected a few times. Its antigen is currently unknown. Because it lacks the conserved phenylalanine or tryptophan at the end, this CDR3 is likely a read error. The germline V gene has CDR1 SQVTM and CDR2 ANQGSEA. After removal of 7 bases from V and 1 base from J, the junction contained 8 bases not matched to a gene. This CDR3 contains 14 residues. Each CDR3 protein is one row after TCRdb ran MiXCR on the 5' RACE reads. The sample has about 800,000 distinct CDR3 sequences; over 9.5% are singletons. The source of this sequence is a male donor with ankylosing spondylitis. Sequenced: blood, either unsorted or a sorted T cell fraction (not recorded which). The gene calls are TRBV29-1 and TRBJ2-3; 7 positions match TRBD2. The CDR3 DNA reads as TGCAGCGCCACCGGGGCGGGAGGCACAGATACGCAGTATTTA. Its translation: CSATGAGGTDTQYL.